The 8 T cell receptor beta chains below all came from one sample that was sequenced in a study of T cell responses to AZD1222 COVID-19 vaccine. Clones were read by immunoSEQ multiplex PCR, and TCRdb kept only the in-frame ones, dropping some. The table includes around 140,000 clones, 93% detected once. Specimen: peripheral blood, collected on day 0 of AZD1222 vaccination. Receptor source: an adult in good health.

The V gene is TRBV6-1, the J gene TRBJ1-1; D unclear. The CDR3 is made up of 18 amino acids. V lost 2 bases and J 0 bases, leaving 19 bases between the germline ends. Germline V gives CDR1 MNHNS, CDR2 SASEGT. The CDR3 DNA reads as TGTGCCAGCAGTGAATATCCGGGGTCCTCCGTTATGAACACTGAAGCTTTCTTT. This codes for CASSEYPGSSVMNTEAFF.

This sequence joins TRBV29-1 and TRBJ1-1, with D tentatively TRBD1 (6 bases). The germline gives CDR1 SQVTM, CDR2 ANQGSEA. Trimming stripped 7 bases from V and 1 base from J, with 13 bases between. This CDR3 has 13 residues. The CDR3 spells CSGVRQANTEAFF. In DNA, the CDR3 is TGCAGCGGGGTTCGACAGGCGAACACTGAAGCTTTCTTT.

The chain carries TRBV7-9 and TRBJ2-3; TRBD1 matches at 9 bases. The CDR3 totals 16 residues. V shed 0 bases, J shed 3 bases, and the junction held 4 bases outside the gene matches. Germline V gene sequence: CDR1 SEHNR, CDR2 FQNEAQ (reference sequence). In nucleotides, the CDR3 is TGTGCCAGCAGCTTAGCGACAGGGGGATGGACAGATACGCAGTATTTT. Its translation is CASSLATGGWTDTQYF.

The CDR3 sequence is CASSYSKFLARGGYTF. CDR3 DNA sequence: TGTGCCAGCAGTTACTCGAAATTTTTGGCACGGGGCGGCTACACCTTC. The chain joins TRBV6-5 to TRBJ1-2, with D perhaps TRBD1 (5 bases). Germline CDR1 MNHEY, CDR2 SVGAGI. This CDR3 is built from 16 residues. Trimming cost V 0 bases and J 8 bases, with 19 bases left between them.

The CDR3 here is CASSWPGGNEQFF. CDR3 nucleotides: TGTGCCAGCAGTTGGCCGGGTGGTAATGAGCAGTTCTTC. V and J are TRBV7-8 and TRBJ2-1, with no clear D. Trimming shortened V by 6 bases and J by 7 bases, and 13 bases separated the two germline ends. Germline V CDR1 and CDR2: SGHVS, FQNEAQ. The CDR3 is made up of 13 amino acids.

In this sample, this clone turned up once. CDR3 nucleotide sequence: TGTGCCAGCAGCCGCCCCGGCTACGAGCAGTACTTC. As protein: CASSRPGYEQYF. The chain couples TRBV7-9 to TRBJ2-7; D gene uncertain. V lost 5 bases to trimming and J lost 3 bases, with 8 bases between them. The CDR3 has 12 amino acids. Per germline, CDR1 SEHNR and CDR2 FQNEAQ (reference sequence).

The J gene is TRBJ2-7, the V gene TRBV2; 8 bases agree with TRBD2. Unmatched junction bases numbered 6, after V lost 3 bases and J lost 2 bases. This CDR3 region has 15 residues. Germline V CDR1 and CDR2: SNHLY, FYNNEI. CDR3 coding DNA: TGTGCCAGCAGTGAGTCGGGGGGGCCTACCTACGAGCAGTACTTC. This codes for CASSESGGPTYEQYF.

V usage is TRBV6-5 and J usage is TRBJ1-1; no clear D. V shed 0 bases and J shed 0 bases, with 8 bases lying between them. Germline-derived CDR1 and CDR2 are MNHEY and SVGAGI. This CDR3 spans 15 amino acids. The CDR3 protein is CASSYSGELNTEAFF. CDR3 DNA sequence: TGTGCCAGCAGTTACTCCGGGGAGCTGAACACTGAAGCTTTCTTT.